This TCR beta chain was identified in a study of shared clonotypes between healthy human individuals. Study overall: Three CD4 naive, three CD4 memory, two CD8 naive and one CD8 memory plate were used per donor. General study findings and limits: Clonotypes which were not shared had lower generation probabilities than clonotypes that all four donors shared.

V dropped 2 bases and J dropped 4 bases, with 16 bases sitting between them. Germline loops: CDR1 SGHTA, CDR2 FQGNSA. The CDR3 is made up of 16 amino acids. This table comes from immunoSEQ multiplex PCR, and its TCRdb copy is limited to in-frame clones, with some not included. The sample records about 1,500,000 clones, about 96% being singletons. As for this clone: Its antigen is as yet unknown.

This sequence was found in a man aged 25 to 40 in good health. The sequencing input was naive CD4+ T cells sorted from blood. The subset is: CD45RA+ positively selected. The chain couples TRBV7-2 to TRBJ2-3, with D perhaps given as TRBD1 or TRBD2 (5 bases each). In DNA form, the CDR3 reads TGTGCCAGCAGCTTATCGGGCAGGGTGAGGGCAGATACGCAGTATTTT. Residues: CASSLSGRVRADTQYF.